This passage covers 31 T cell receptor beta chains from one sample sequenced in a study of cytomegalovirus exposure and HLA in healthy donors. Use of 60 Vbeta and 13 Jbeta primers characterized the PCR. The protocol was immunoSEQ multiplex PCR, while the TCRdb copy is restricted to in-frame clones and leaves out a portion. The table has tens of thousands of clones, more than 50% seen once; the top ten hold 4% to 4.5%. Source material: PBMCs. These receptors originate from a male donor in good health and CMV-seropositive.

This clone showed up just once. The rearrangement joins TRBV5-6 to TRBJ1-3; TRBD1 aligns across 7 bases. The CDR3 covers 16 residues. The germline V gene has CDR1 SGHDT and CDR2 YYEEEE. The J segment lost 2 bases and the V segment lost 0 bases, leaving 5 bases of the junction unmatched. CDR3 DNA sequence: TGTGCCAGCAGCTTGGATCCAGGGGGAACTGGAAACACCATATATTTT. Translation gives CASSLDPGGTGNTIYF. Filled out from reference TRBV5-6 and TRBJ1-3, the complete variable domain reads DAGVTQSPTHLIKTRGQQVTLRCSPKSGHDTVSWYQQALGQGPQFIFQYYEEEERQRGNFPDRFSGHQFPNYSSELNVNALLLGDSALYLCASSLDPGGTGNTIYFGEGSWLTVV.

The CDR3 region is CASSLAGGTSSYEQYF. For the CDR3, the DNA is TGTGCCAGCAGCTTGGCCGGGGGGACGAGCTCCTACGAGCAGTACTTC. The V gene is TRBV5-4, the J gene TRBJ2-7; 7 positions agree with TRBD2. Germline assignment: CDR1 SGHNT and CDR2 YYREEE (reference sequence). V shed 0 bases and J 0 bases; nucleotides not matched to a gene: 6. This CDR3 spans 16 amino acids.

This clone was observed a handful of times. The chain is built from TRBV28 and TRBJ2-5, with a possible D match to TRBD1 (6 bases). This CDR3 is 15 amino acids long. Trimming took 2 bases from V and 5 from J, leaving 15 bases between them. CDR1 and CDR2 from the germline V gene are MDHEN and SYDVKM. CDR3 protein: CASSLGGRGSETQYF. As DNA, the CDR3 is TGTGCCAGCAGTTTAGGGGGCAGAGGGAGTGAGACCCAGTACTTC.

The rearrangement links TRBV7-6 to TRBJ1-2, with TRBD1 identical over 7 bases. Germline lookup yields CDR1 SGHVS and CDR2 FNYEAQ. This CDR3 comprises 16 residues. The V segment lost 4 bases and the J segment 0 bases; nucleotides outside the gene matches: 8. CDR3 sequence reads: CASSSSDRDSNYGYTF. Here the CDR3 DNA reads TGTGCCAGCAGCTCCTCCGACAGGGACTCTAACTATGGCTACACCTTC.

This clone is judged medium-sized. The V and J genes are TRBV25-1 and TRBJ1-3; the D is unclear. CDR1 is MGHDK, CDR2 SYGVNS, per germline. Trimming took 3 bases from V and 0 from J, leaving 6 bases between them. The CDR3 length is 14 residues. CDR3: CASSEEASGNTIYF. The CDR3 region has the DNA TGTGCCAGCAGTGAGGAGGCCTCTGGAAACACCATATATTTT.

The chain is built from TRBV10-3 and TRBJ2-7; 8 bases fit TRBD2. V lost 6 bases and J lost 0; bases outside the gene matches: 7. The CDR3 runs to 15 residues. Germline V gene data show CDR1 as ENHRY and CDR2 as SYGVKD. In nucleotides, the CDR3 is TGTGCCATCAGCAACAGCGGGAGATCCTCCTACGAGCAGTACTTC. It yields the protein CAISNSGRSSYEQYF.

The gene calls are TRBV30 and TRBJ2-7, with 7 bases fitting TRBD1. The CDR3 has 11 residues. V dropped 4 bases and J dropped 6; count of bases not matched to a gene: 3. Per the germline V gene, CDR1 is GTSNPN and CDR2 is SVGIG (reference sequence). The CDR3 reads CAWNAGGEQYF. The DNA for the CDR3 is TGTGCCTGGAATGCAGGGGGCGAGCAGTACTTC. The whole variable domain, filled in from reference TRBV30 and TRBJ2-7, reads SQTIHQWPATLVQPVGSPLSLECTVEGTSNPNLYWYRQAAGRGLQLLFYSVGIGQISSEVPQNLSASRPQDRQFILSSKKLLLSDSGFYLCAWNAGGEQYFGPGTRLTVT.

CDR3 sequence reads: CASSPGADREYGNTIYF. CDR3 coding DNA: TGTGCCAGCAGCCCTGGGGCGGACAGGGAATATGGAAACACCATATATTTT. This chain joins TRBV7-9 and TRBJ1-3, with 8 bases lining up with TRBD1. Germline values: CDR1 SEHNR, CDR2 FQNEAQ (reference sequence). Losses at the gene ends were 5 bases for V and 3 bases for J; bases not matched to a gene: 12. The length of the CDR3 is 17 residues.

The chain joins TRBV9 to TRBJ2-3; 11 positions match TRBD2. This CDR3 spans 14 amino acids. V shed 0 bases, J shed 12 bases, and the junction held 6 bases outside the gene matches. CDR1 is SGDLS, CDR2 YYNGEE, per germline. The CDR3 spells CASSVGLAGGNQYF. The CDR3 DNA is TGTGCCAGCAGCGTAGGGCTAGCGGGAGGCAATCAGTATTTT.

The chain recombines TRBV4-3 with TRBJ2-7; a weak D match, TRBD2 (6 bases). The CDR3 covers 14 residues. Between the trimmed V and J ends, which lost 3 bases and 7 bases, there was a span of 16 bases. Germline CDR1 is LGHNA and CDR2 is YSLEER. CDR3 sequence reads: CASSHLGAGGEQYF. The CDR3 DNA is TGCGCCAGCAGCCACCTAGGAGCGGGTGGGGAGCAGTACTTC.

This clone was seen just once. The rearrangement links TRBV10-3 to TRBJ2-5; TRBD2 might be the D (8 bases). V shed 11 bases and J shed 4 bases, with 23 bases lying between them. The germline V gene encodes CDR1 ENHRY and CDR2 SYGVKD. The CDR3 extends over 15 amino acids. This CDR3 reads CASAKDRTSIETQYF. For the CDR3, the DNA is TGTGCCTCGGCTAAGGACAGGACTAGCATAGAGACCCAGTACTTC.

This rearrangement joins TRBV4-1 to TRBJ1-5; D gene ambiguous. Germline V CDR1 and CDR2: MGHRA, YSYEKL. This CDR3 has 18 residues. V was clipped by 0 bases and J by 4 bases, with 19 bases between them. The CDR3 loop is CASSQDIKEDPANQPQHF. The CDR3 nucleotides read TGCGCCAGCAGCCAAGATATAAAAGAGGATCCCGCAAATCAGCCCCAGCATTTT.

The chain employs TRBV5-4 and TRBJ1-2, with 7 bases that match TRBD1. There are 15 residues in the CDR3. Per the germline V gene, CDR1 is SGHNT and CDR2 is YYREEE (reference sequence). V was pared by 4 bases and J by 3 bases, with 9 bases of the junction left unmatched. The CDR3 reads CASSPQAGGHYGYTF. The CDR3 DNA follows: TGTGCCAGCAGCCCCCAGGCAGGGGGGCACTATGGCTACACCTTC.

The chain joins TRBV6-4 to TRBJ2-2, with D perhaps matching TRBD1 (6 bases). The CDR3 runs 14 residues. Germline loops: CDR1 MRHNA, CDR2 SNTAGT. The V gene lost 3 bases and the J gene lost 5 bases, with 10 bases spanning the gap. The CDR3 coding sequence is TGTGCCAGCAGTGAACAGGGTGGGACCGGGGAGCTGTTTTTT. It is translated as CASSEQGGTGELFF.

A few counts support this clone. The genes are TRBV9 and TRBJ1-1; TRBD1 is a possible D gene (5 bases). The germline V gene has CDR1 SGDLS and CDR2 YYNGEE. V was cut by 3 bases and J by 7 bases, with 19 bases left in between. This CDR3 spans 15 amino acids. CDR3 sequence reads: CASSAFPGTGGEAFF. The DNA for the CDR3 is TGTGCCAGCAGCGCCTTCCCCGGGACGGGGGGTGAAGCTTTCTTT.

V gene TRBV5-1 combines with J gene TRBJ1-3; 7 bases fit TRBD1. The junction had 5 bases not matched to a gene; V was cut back by 4 bases and J by 4 bases. Germline V gene sequence: CDR1 SGHRS, CDR2 YFSETQ. This CDR3 contains 14 residues. CDR3 amino acids: CASSPGTVGNTIYF. The CDR3 nucleotides read TGCGCCAGCAGCCCCGGGACAGTCGGAAACACCATATATTTT.

V gene TRBV2 combines with J gene TRBJ1-1, with D perhaps matching TRBD1 (5 bases). The CDR3 is made up of 14 amino acids. Germline-derived CDR1 and CDR2 are SNHLY and FYNNEI. Deletions cut 2 bases from V and 5 bases from J, with 12 bases between. CDR3 nucleotides: TGTGCCAGCAGTGAAACCCGACAGTTAACTGAAGCTTTCTTT. Protein product: CASSETRQLTEAFF. Full variable domain (outside the CDR3, taken from reference TRBV2 and TRBJ1-1): EPEVTQTPSHQVTQMGQEVILRCVPISNHLYFYWYRQILGQKVEFLVSFYNNEISEKSEIFDDQFSVERPDGSNFTLKIRSTKLEDSAMYFCASSETRQLTEAFFGQGTRLTVV.

The chain recombines TRBV9 with TRBJ2-5, with 8 bases lining up with TRBD1. This CDR3 has 14 residues. CDR1 SGDLS and CDR2 YYNGEE come from the germline V gene. V gave up 4 bases and J gave up 5 bases; unmatched junction bases: 7. The CDR3 protein is CASSPQGAAETQYF. CDR3 coding DNA: TGTGCCAGCAGCCCCCAGGGGGCAGCTGAGACCCAGTACTTC.

The table lists this clone with a count of one. The J gene is TRBJ2-7, the V gene TRBV9; TRBD1 might be the D (5 bases). Trimming shortened V by 3 bases and J by 4 bases, and 8 bases separated the two germline ends. CDR3 length equals 12 residues. Germline V gene data show CDR1 as SGDLS and CDR2 as YYNGEE. The CDR3: CASSGQGYEQYF. The CDR3 DNA reads TGTGCCAGCAGCGGGCAGGGATACGAGCAGTACTTC.

This chain joins TRBV5-5 and TRBJ2-7; D may be TRBD2 (7 bases). V shed 5 bases and J shed 3 bases, with 21 bases lying between them. Germline V lookup: CDR1 SGHKS, CDR2 YYEKEE (reference sequence). This CDR3 is 16 amino acids long. The CDR3 region is CASSRGGPGTNYEQYF. The DNA of the CDR3 is TGTGCCAGCAGTAGGGGGGGGCCAGGGACAAACTACGAGCAGTACTTC. Full variable domain (rest looked up from reference TRBV5-5 and TRBJ2-7): DAGVTQSPTHLIKTRGQQVTLRCSPISGHKSVSWYQQVLGQGPQFIFQYYEKEERGRGNFPDRFSARQFPNYSSELNVNALLLGDSALYLCASSRGGPGTNYEQYFGPGTRLTVT.

The chain couples TRBV19 to TRBJ1-5; D remains unclear. Trimming took off 7 bases at V and 6 bases at J, with 10 bases between the two ends. This CDR3 region has 12 residues. Germline CDR1 reads LNHDA; CDR2 reads SQIVND (reference sequence). CDR3 coding DNA: TGTGCCAGTAACGACGGGTTTCAGCCCCAGCATTTT. Translating gives CASNDGFQPQHF.

The chain has TRBV7-2 and TRBJ2-7; 13 nucleotides line up with TRBD2. The CDR3 covers 15 residues. Germline loops: CDR1 SGHTA, CDR2 FQGNSA. V lost 7 bases to trimming and J lost 5 bases; unmatched junction nucleotides: 8. The CDR3 region is CASNRGTSGTHEQYF. The CDR3, as DNA: TGTGCCAGCAACAGGGGGACTAGCGGGACCCACGAGCAGTACTTC.

The V and J genes are TRBV5-1 and TRBJ1-1; no firm D call. The CDR3 length is 14 residues. The germline CDR1 and CDR2 sequences are SGHRS and YFSETQ. The V end lost 0 bases, the J end lost 0 bases, and 6 bases lay between the germline ends. CDR3 sequence (DNA): TGCGCCAGCAGCTTGGCCAGTTTGAACACTGAAGCTTTCTTT. Translated, it gives CASSLASLNTEAFF.

Only a few counts were recorded for this clone. J is TRBJ1-5 and V is TRBV2; D perhaps matches TRBD1 (5 bases). Trimming stripped 4 bases from V and 6 bases from J, with 13 bases between. This CDR3 spans 14 amino acids. Germline assignment: CDR1 SNHLY and CDR2 FYNNEI. CDR3 sequence: CASSVQGRGQPQHF. CDR3 bases: TGTGCCAGCAGTGTTCAGGGAAGAGGTCAGCCCCAGCATTTT.

The chain joins TRBV15 to TRBJ2-5; 8 bases are a match to TRBD2. Germline values: CDR1 LNHNV, CDR2 YYDKDF (reference sequence). This CDR3 has 18 residues. V was pared by 0 bases and J by 4 bases, with 13 bases of the junction left unmatched. As DNA, the CDR3 is TGTGCCACCAGCAGAGATCCGAGCGGGAGCGGGAATAGAGAGACCCAGTACTTC. Its protein is CATSRDPSGSGNRETQYF.

The chain employs TRBV9 and TRBJ2-1, with D perhaps matching TRBD2 (8 bases). Germline V gives CDR1 SGDLS, CDR2 YYNGEE. V shed 4 bases and J shed 6 bases, with 20 bases lying between them. The CDR3 covers 16 residues. CDR3 sequence reads: CASSTGRGREVNEQFF. The CDR3 DNA is TGTGCCAGCAGCACCGGGAGGGGGCGGGAGGTCAATGAGCAGTTCTTC.

The CDR3 region has the DNA TGTGCCAGCAGTGAAAGGGGGCGAGATAGGCCTACTTACTATGGCTACACCTTC. Its protein product is CASSERGRDRPTYYGYTF. This chain connects TRBV25-1 to TRBJ1-2; 7 bases fit TRBD1. V was clipped by 2 bases and J by 3 bases; unmatched bases: 15. Germline V lookup: CDR1 MGHDK, CDR2 SYGVNS. The CDR3 contains 18 residues.

V is TRBV29-1 and J is TRBJ2-5; tentative D call: TRBD1 (5 bases). CDR1 SQVTM and CDR2 ANQGSEA come from the germline V gene. V was pared by 1 base and J by 4 bases, with 7 bases between. The CDR3 is 12 amino acids. The CDR3 region is CSVEAGPETQYF. DNA of the CDR3: TGCAGCGTTGAAGCAGGGCCAGAGACCCAGTACTTC.

The chain carries TRBV10-3 and TRBJ1-5, with D tentatively TRBD1 (6 bases). Germline loops: CDR1 ENHRY, CDR2 SYGVKD. Trimming cost V 5 bases and J 4 bases, with 12 bases left between them. The CDR3 is 14 amino acids. The CDR3 bases are TGTGCCATCAGTAGGAACAGGGAAAATCAGCCCCAGCATTTT. It translates to CAISRNRENQPQHF.

This chain joins TRBV6-1 and TRBJ1-2; a weak D match, TRBD1 (5 bases). The CDR3 runs to 14 residues. Germline-derived CDR1 and CDR2 are MNHNS and SASEGT. The ends were cut back, 2 bases at V and 4 bases at J, with 11 bases in the middle. The CDR3: CASSESRGSYGYTF. The CDR3 DNA reads TGTGCCAGCAGTGAATCCCGGGGGAGCTATGGCTACACCTTC.

The chain has TRBV2 and TRBJ1-2; 10 bases map to TRBD1. Trimming removed 0 bases from V and 8 bases from J; junction bases left unmatched: 6. CDR3 size: 15 residues. Germline lookup yields CDR1 SNHLY and CDR2 FYNNEI. The CDR3 spells CASSEAGQGHGGYTF. As DNA, the CDR3 is TGTGCCAGCAGTGAAGCGGGACAGGGGCACGGGGGCTACACCTTC.